Sequencing of this T cell receptor (beta chain) was carried out in a study of human T cells and chemical hapten exposure. This clonotype was counted a few times. TCRdb reprocessed the RACE reads via MiXCR and lists one record per CDR3 protein. This sample has 190,000 or so distinct CDR3 sequences, with around 25% found just once. Time point meaning: patch test 3, about 24 weeks after DPC sensitization. Treatment denoted: therapeutic diphenylcyclopropenone sensitization with weekly scalp DPC. Material: whole blood, obtained in connection with sensitization to the hapten diphenylcyclopropenone (DPC). The sequence derives from a woman in her forties with alopecia areata. Some clones in this sample may be carry-over from other donors' samples.

CDR3 amino acids: CSAGNSATNEKLFF. The CDR3 DNA is TGCAGTGCAGGGAACAGTGCAACTAATGAAAAACTGTTTTTT. V is TRBV20-1 and J is TRBJ1-4; D is unresolved. V was cut by 6 bases and J by 0 bases, with 11 bases left in between. Germline V gene data show CDR1 as DFQATT and CDR2 as SNEGSKA (reference sequence). CDR3 length equals 14 residues.